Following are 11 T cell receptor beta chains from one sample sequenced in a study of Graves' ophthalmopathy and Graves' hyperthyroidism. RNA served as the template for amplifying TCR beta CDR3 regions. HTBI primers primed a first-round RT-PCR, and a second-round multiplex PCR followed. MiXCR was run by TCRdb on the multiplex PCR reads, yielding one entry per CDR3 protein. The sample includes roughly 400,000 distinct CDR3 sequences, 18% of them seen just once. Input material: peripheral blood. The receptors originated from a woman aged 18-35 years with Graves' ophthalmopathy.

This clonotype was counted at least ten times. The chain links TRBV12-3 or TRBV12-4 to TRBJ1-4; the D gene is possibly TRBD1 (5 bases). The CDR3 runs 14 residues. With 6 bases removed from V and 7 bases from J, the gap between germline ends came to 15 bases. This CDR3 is CASSRVGGGEKLFF. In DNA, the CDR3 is TGTGCCAGCAGCCGGGTGGGGGGAGGTGAAAAACTGTTTTTT.

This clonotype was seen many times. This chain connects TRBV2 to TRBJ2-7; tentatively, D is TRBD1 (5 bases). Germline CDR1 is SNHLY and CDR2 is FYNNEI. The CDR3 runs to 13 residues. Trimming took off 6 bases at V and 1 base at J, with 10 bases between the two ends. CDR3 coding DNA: TGTGCCAGCAGGGCCACAGGATCCTACGAGCAGTACTTC. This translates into CASRATGSYEQYF.

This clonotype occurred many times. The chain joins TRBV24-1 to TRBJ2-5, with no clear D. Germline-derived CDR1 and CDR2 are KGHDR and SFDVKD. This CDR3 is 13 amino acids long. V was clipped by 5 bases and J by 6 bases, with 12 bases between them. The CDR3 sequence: CATSGESQKTQYF. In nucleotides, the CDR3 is TGTGCCACCAGTGGGGAATCACAGAAGACCCAGTACTTC.

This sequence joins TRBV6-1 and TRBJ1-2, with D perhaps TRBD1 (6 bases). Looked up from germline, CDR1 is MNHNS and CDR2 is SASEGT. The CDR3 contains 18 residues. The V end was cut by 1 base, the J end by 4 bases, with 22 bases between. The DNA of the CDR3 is TGTGCCAGCAGTGAAGAGGAGGGGGTGGGCGGATCGACCTATGGCTACACCTTC. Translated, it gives CASSEEEGVGGSTYGYTF.

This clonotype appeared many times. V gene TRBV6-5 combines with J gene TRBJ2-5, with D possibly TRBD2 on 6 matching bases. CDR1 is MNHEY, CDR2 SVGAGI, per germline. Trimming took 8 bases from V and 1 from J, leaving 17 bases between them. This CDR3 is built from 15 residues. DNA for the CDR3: TGTGCCAGCGCTAGAGAGCGGGCCTTCCAAGAGACCCAGTACTTC. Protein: CASARERAFQETQYF.

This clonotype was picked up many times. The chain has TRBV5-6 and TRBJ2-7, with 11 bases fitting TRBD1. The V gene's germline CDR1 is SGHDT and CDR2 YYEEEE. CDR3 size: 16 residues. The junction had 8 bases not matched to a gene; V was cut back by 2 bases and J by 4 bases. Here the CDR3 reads CASSFLKGQGEYEQYF. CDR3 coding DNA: TGTGCCAGCAGCTTCTTAAAGGGACAGGGGGAATACGAGCAGTACTTC.

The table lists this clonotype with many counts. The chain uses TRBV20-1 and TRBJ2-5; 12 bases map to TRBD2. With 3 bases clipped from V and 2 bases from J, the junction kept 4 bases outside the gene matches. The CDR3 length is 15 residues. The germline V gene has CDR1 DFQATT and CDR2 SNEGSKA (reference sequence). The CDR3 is CSARELAGGQETQYF. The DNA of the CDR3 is TGCAGTGCTAGGGAACTAGCGGGGGGACAAGAGACCCAGTACTTC.

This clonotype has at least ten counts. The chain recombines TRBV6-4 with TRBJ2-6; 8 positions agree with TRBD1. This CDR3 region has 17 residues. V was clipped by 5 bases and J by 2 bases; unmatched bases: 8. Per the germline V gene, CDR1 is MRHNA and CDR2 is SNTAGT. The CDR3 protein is CASSPYSTGAGANVLTF. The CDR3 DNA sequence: TGTGCCAGCAGTCCCTATTCGACAGGGGCTGGGGCCAACGTCCTGACTTTC.

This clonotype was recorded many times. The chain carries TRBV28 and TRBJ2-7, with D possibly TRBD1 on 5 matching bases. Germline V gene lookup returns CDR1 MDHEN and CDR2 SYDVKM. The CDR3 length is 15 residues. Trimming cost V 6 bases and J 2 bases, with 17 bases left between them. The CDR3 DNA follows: TGTGCCAGCAGAGATACTACATCAGGGCCCTACGAGCAGTACTTC. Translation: CASRDTTSGPYEQYF.

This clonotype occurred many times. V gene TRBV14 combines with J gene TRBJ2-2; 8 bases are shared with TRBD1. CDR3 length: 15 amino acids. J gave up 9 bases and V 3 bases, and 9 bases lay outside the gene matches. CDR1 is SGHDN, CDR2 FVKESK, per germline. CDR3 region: CASSHRTGLTRELFF. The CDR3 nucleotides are TGTGCCAGCAGCCATAGGACAGGGCTGACCCGGGAGCTGTTTTTT. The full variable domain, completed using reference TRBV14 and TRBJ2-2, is EAGVTQFPSHSVIEKGQTVTLRCDPISGHDNLYWYRRVMGKEIKFLLHFVKESKQDESGMPNNRFLAERTGGTYSTLKVQPAELEDSGVYFCASSHRTGLTRELFFGEGSRLTVL.

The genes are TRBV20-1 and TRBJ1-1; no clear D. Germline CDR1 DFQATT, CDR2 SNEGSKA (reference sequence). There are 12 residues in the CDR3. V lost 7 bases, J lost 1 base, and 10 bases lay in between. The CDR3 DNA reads TGCAGTGAGATGGGCAGGAACACTGAAGCTTTCTTT. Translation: CSEMGRNTEAFF.